This T cell receptor (beta chain) was sequenced in a study of T cells in Graves' hyperthyroidism and ophthalmopathy. Study context: Once the initial diagnosis was made, peripheral blood was obtained before any treatment. Notes on the study in general: Before onset, by a median of about seven months, the model predicted ophthalmopathy. Most expanded thyroid clonotypes above 0.001 recurred in blood.

TCR beta CDR3 regions were amplified from RNA. The HTBI primer set drove a first-round RT-PCR of the TCR CDR3. TCRdb ran MiXCR on the multiplex PCR reads and lists one entry per CDR3 protein. The repertoire consists of around 580,000 distinct CDR3 sequences, with approximately 15% occurring once and the leading ten covering 18%. V lost 2 bases to trimming and J lost 1 base, with 8 bases between them. CDR3 length equals 14 residues. CDR1 and CDR2 (germline): SGHNT, YENEEA. This clonotype occurred many times. Its specificity is not known. The chain recombines TRBV11-3 with TRBJ1-1, with D possibly matching TRBD1 (6 bases). The sequenced sample was blood. This TCR was recovered from a woman aged 18 to 35 with Graves' hyperthyroidism. The CDR3 loop is CASSLTGTNTEAFF. For the CDR3, the DNA is TGTGCCAGCAGCTTAACAGGGACGAACACTGAAGCTTTCTTT.